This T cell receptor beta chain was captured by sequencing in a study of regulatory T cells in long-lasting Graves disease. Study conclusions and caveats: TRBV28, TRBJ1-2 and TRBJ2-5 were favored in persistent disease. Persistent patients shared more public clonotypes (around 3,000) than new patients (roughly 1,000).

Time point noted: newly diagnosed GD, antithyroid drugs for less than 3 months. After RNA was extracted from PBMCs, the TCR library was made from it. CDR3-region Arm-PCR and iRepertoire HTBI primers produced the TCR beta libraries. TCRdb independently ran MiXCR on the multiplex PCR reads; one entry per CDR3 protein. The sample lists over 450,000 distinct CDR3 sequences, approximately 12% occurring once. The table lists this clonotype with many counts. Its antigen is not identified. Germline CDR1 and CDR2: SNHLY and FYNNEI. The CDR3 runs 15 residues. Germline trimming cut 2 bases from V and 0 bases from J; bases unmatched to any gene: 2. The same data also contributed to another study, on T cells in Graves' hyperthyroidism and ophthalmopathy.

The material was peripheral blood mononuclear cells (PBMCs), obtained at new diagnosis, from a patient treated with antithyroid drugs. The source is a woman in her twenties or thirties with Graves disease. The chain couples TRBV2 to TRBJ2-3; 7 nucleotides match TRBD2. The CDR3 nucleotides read TGTGCCAGCAGTGAATATAGCGGGAGCACAGATACGCAGTATTTT. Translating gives CASSEYSGSTDTQYF.